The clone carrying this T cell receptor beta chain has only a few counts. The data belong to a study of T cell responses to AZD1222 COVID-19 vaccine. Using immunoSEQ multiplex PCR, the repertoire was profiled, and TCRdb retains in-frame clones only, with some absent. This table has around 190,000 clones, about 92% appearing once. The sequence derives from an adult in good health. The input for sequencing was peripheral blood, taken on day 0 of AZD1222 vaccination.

CDR3 sequence reads: CASSFSGRFGYTF. CDR3 DNA: TGTGCCAGCAGCTTTTCGGGGAGGTTTGGCTACACCTTC. The chain recombines TRBV7-2 with TRBJ1-2; D call uncertain. The CDR3 runs 13 residues. Germline CDR1 SGHTA, CDR2 FQGNSA. Trimming took 3 bases from V and 7 from J, leaving 12 bases between them.